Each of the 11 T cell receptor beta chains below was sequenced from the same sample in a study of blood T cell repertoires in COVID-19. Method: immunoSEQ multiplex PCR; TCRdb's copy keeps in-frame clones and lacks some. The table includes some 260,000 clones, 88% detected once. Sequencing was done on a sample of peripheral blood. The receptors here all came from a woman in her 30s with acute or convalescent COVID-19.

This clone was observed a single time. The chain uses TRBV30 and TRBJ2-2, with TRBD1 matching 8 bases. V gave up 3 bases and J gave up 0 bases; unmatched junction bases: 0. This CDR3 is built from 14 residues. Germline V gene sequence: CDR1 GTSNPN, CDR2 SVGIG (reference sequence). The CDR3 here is CAWRTGANTGELFF. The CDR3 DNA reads TGTGCCTGGAGGACAGGGGCGAACACCGGGGAGCTGTTTTTT.

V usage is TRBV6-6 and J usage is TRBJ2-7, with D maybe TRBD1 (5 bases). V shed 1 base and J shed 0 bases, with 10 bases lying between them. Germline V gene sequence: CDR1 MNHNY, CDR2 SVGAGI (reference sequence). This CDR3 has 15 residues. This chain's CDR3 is CASSYYSGASYEQYF. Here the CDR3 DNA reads TGTGCCAGCAGTTACTATAGTGGGGCCTCCTACGAGCAGTACTTC.

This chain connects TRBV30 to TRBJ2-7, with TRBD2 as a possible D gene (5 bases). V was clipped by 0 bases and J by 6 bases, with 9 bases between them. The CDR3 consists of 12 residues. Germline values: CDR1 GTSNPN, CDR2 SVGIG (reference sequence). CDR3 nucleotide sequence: TGTGCCTGGAGTGTAACTAGTTCCGAGCAGTACTTC. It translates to CAWSVTSSEQYF.

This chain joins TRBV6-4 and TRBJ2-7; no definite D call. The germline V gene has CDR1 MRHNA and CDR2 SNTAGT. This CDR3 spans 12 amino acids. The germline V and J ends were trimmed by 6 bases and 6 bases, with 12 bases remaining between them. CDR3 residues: CASSPPLREQYF. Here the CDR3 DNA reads TGTGCCAGCAGCCCGCCCCTACGCGAGCAGTACTTC.

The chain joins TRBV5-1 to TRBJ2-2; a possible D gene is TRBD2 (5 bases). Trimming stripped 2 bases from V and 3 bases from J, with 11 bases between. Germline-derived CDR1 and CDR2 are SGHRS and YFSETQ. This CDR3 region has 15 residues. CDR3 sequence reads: CASSLTGKDTGELFF. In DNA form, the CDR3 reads TGCGCCAGCAGCTTAACCGGGAAGGACACCGGGGAGCTGTTTTTT. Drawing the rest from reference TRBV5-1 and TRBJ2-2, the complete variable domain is KAGVTQTPRYLIKTRGQQVTLSCSPISGHRSVSWYQQTPGQGLQFLFEYFSETQRNKGNFPGRFSGRQFSNSRSEMNVSTLELGDSALYLCASSLTGKDTGELFFGEGSRLTVL.

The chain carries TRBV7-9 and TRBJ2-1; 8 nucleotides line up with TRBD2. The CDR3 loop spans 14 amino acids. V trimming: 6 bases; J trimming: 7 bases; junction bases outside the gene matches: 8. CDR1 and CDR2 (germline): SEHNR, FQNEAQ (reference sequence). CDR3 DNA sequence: TGTGCCAGCAGGCACCCGGGACTAGAGAATGAGCAGTTCTTC. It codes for CASRHPGLENEQFF.

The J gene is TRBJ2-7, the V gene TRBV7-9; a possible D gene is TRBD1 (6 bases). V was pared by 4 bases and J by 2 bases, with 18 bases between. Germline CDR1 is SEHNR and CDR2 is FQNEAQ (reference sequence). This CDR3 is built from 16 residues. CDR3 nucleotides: TGTGCCAGCAGCTACGTCCTGGACAGCCTAGCCTACGAGCAGTACTTC. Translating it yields CASSYVLDSLAYEQYF. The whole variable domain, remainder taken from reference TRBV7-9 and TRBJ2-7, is DTGVSQNPRHKITKRGQNVTFRCDPISEHNRLYWYRQTLGQGPEFLTYFQNEAQLEKSRLLSDRFSAERPKGSFSTLEIQRTEQGDSAMYLCASSYVLDSLAYEQYFGPGTRLTVT.

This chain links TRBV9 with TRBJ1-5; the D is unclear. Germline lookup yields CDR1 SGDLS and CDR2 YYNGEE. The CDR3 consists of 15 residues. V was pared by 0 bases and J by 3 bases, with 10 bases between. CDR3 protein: CASSVGQIPNQPQHF. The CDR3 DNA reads TGTGCCAGCAGCGTAGGGCAGATCCCCAATCAGCCCCAGCATTTT.

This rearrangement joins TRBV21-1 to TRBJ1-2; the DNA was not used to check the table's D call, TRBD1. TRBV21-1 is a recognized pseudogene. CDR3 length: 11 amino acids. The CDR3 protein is CASRTDYGYTF. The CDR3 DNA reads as TGTGCCAGCAGAACAGACTATGGCTACACCTTC.

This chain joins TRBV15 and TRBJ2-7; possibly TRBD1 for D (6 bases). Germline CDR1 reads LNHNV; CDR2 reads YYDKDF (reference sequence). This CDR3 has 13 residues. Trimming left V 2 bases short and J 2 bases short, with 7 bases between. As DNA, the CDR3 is TGTGCCACCAGCAGAAACAGGGCCTACGAGCAGTACTTC. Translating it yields CATSRNRAYEQYF.

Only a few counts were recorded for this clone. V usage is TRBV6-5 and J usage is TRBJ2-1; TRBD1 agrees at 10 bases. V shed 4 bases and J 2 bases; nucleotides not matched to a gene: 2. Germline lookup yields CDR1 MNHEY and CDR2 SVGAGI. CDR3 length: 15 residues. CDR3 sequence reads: CASSSTGGAYNEQFF. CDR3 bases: TGTGCCAGCAGTTCGACAGGGGGCGCCTACAATGAGCAGTTCTTC.